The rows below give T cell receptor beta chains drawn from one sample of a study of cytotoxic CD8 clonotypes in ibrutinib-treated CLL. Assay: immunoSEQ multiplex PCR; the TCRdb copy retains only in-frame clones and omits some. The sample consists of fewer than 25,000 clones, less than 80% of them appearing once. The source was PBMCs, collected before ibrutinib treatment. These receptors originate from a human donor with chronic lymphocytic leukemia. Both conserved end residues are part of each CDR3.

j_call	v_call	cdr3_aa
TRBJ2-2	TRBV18	CASSYVGDLSGELFF
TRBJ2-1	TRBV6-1	CASRSYNEQFF
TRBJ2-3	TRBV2	CASRGQGGDTQYF
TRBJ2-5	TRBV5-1	CASSPSAGGSETQYF
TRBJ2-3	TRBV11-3	CASSLGVGGPTDTQYF
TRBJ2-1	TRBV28	CASREEYEQFF
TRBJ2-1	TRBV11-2	CASRALAGGGNEQFF
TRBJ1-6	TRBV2	CASSTGPNNSPLHF
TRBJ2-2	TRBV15	CATSRGLAGGTGGLFF
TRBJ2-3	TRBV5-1	CASSLVGDHRDTQYF
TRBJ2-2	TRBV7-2	CASSPSTGELFF
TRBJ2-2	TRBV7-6	CASSLGGHWTGDTGELFF
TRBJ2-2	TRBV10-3	CAISEAYRNTGELFF
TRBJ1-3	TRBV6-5	CASSQDPSSGNTIYF
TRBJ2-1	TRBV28	CASSLSPPGRNEQFF
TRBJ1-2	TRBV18	CASSPRQGESYGYTF
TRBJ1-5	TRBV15	CATSRDNQPQHF
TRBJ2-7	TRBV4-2	CASSQDHGQGVDEQYF
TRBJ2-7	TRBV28	CASSLTAGSGDQYF
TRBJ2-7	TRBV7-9	CASSLGTAYEQYF
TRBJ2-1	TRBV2	CASRGFGASGAYNEQFF
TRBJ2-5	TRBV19	CASSNRLAAGEETQYF